This TCR beta chain came from a study of blood T cell repertoires in COVID-19 (TCRdb year 2020). At the level of the whole study: Samples covering the acute and convalescent phases of COVID-19 were provided by collaborators in the United States, Italy and Spain. The material from the prospective study consisted of cDNA or gDNA derived from T cells, B-cell-depleted T cells, or PBMCs. The dataset comprised deeply sampled blood TCRbeta repertoires from subjects exposed to, actively infected with, or recovered from COVID-19. The repertoires were made available in a free public database intended to serve as a resource for research on the immune response to SARS-CoV-2. The samples were drawn from two sources: the first 160 participants of the ongoing ImmuneRACE study, and fewer than 1,500 subjects contributed by 6 global collaborators. Sample metadata almost always included a de-identified subject ID, COVID-19 status, age in years and sex. Where available, HLA class I and class II types were taken from metadata supplied by the sample provider and were not determined by assay-based typing.

From the cysteine through the phenylalanine, the CDR3 covers 13 amino acids. The kept DNA is CDR3 alone, 39 bases in frame from the first base. The germline V gene (reference sequence) gives CDR1 as GTSNPN and CDR2 as SVGIG. The V and J ends are trimmed by 0 bases and 3 bases, leaving 7 bases between them. At one collaborating source in Seattle, patients were enrolled during active infection and were followed longitudinally through the course of disease. Whole blood was collected in K2EDTA tubes by collaborating institutions according to the institutions' own protocols. For TCRbeta analysis, collaborator samples were shipped as frozen whole blood, as isolated PBMCs, or as DNA extracted from either sample type. The immunoSEQ Assay, a bias-controlled multiplex PCR, was used to amplify TCRbeta CDR3 regions from genomic DNA. The paper's data handling went like this. Within the assay, amplification of reference gene primers was used to estimate how many nucleated cells each sample contained. To quantify the absolute abundance of each unique TCRbeta CDR3 rearrangement, sequence reads were collapsed and filtered. For each sample, productive Simpson clonality was calculated as the square root of Simpson's diversity index over productive rearrangements. In TCRdb, the immuneACCESS table is reduced to in-frame sequences with V and J assigned. These tables do not hold every clone; where another copy was compared, an unresolved V gene accounts for under half, and the others remain unexplained. The V and J calls and clone size come from that table; D and trimming were worked out from the DNA. The sample table holds about 370,000 clones, of which around 87% were seen once. Of the sample, under 11% is held by the ten largest clones.

This clone was seen a handful of times. There is no known antigen for this receptor. No much larger clonotype is one base removed from it; base qualities were not supplied. General study outcomes and caveats: How much clinical and demographic metadata was included differed by source and by participant, and the metadata was provided uncurated.

The sample comprised peripheral blood. This receptor chain uses TRBV30 and TRBJ2-3; no confident D gene assignment can be made. This sequence originates from a woman aged 25 to 39 with COVID-19, enrolled during active disease. At the DNA level, the sequence is TGTGCCTGGAGTGTCCACTCGACAGATACGCAGTATTTT. It encodes CAWSVHSTDTQYF.